There are a few counts of the clone carrying this TCR beta chain. Its matching antigen is unknown. TCR alpha and TCR beta cDNA libraries carrying sample barcodes and UMIs were produced by 5'RACE using constant-segment primers. Each CDR3 protein gets one entry after TCRdb re-called the 5' RACE reads with MiXCR. Of around 320,000 distinct CDR3 sequences listed, approximately 14% were seen once; the top ten hold around 20%. The ends were cut back, 7 bases at V and 6 bases at J, with 17 bases in the middle. Germline V gives CDR1 SGHKS, CDR2 YYEKEE (reference sequence). CDR3 length equals 15 residues. This record belongs to a study of T-cell memory formation after mild COVID-19. Study-level points and caveats: Some responding clones appeared in pre-infection memory, suggesting cross-reactive memory joined. Contracting CD4+ clones sat mainly in CM and EM; CD8+ in EMRA.

Sequenced material: PBMCs or a T cell subset sorted from them (not recorded which). J is TRBJ1-6 and V is TRBV5-5, with D maybe TRBD1 (5 bases). This TCR derives from a man younger than 30 who had mild COVID-19 (a few samples of this study predate the infection). Cell type and time point are not known. CDR3 amino acids: CASAAGPIRNSPLHF. CDR3 coding DNA: TGTGCCAGCGCGGCAGGGCCAATTCGTAATTCACCCCTCCACTTT.